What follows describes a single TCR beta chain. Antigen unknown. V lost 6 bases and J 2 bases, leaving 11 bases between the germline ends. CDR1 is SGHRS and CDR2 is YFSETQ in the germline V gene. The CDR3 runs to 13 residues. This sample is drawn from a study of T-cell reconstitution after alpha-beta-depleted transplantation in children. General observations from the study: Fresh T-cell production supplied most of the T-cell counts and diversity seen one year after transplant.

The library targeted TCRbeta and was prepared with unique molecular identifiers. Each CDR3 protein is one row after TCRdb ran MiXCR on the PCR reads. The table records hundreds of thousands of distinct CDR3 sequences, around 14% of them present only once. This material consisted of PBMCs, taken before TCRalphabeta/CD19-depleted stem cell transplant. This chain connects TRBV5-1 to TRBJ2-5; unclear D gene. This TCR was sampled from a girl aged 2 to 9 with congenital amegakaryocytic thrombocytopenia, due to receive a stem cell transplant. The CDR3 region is CASMPGQQETQYF. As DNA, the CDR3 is TGCGCCAGCATGCCCGGGCAACAAGAGACCCAGTACTTC.